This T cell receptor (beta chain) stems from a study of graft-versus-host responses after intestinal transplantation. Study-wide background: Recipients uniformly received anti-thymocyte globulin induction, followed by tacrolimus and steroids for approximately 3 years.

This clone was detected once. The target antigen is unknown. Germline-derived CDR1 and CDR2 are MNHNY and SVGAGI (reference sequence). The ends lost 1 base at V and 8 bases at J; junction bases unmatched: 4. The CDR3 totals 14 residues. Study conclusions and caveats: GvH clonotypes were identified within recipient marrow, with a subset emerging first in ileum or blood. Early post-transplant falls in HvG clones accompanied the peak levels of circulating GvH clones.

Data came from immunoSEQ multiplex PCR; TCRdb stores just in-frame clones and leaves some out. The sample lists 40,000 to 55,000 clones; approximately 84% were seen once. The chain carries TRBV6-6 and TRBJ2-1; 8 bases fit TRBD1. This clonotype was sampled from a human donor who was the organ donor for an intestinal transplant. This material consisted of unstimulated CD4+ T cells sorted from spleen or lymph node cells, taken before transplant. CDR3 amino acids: CASSYYRGLDEQFF. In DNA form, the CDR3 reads TGTGCCAGCAGTTACTACAGGGGGTTGGATGAGCAGTTCTTC.